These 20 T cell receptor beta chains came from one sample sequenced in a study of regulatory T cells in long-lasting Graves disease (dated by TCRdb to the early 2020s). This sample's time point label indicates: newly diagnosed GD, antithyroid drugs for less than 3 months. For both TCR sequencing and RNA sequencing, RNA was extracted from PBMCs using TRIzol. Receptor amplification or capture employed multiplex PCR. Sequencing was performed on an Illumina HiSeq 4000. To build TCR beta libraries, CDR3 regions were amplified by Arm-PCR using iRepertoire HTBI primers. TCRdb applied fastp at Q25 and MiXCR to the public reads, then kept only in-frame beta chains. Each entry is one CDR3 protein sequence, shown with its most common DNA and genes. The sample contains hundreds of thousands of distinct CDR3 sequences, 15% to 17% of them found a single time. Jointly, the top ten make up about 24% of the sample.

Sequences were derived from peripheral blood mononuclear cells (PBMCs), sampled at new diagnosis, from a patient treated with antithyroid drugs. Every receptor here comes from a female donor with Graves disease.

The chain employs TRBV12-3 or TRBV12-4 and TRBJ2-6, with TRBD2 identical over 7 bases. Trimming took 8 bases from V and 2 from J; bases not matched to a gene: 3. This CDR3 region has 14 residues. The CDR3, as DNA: TGTGCCAGCGTAGCGGGTGCTGGGGCCAACGTCCTGACTTTC. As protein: CASVAGAGANVLTF.

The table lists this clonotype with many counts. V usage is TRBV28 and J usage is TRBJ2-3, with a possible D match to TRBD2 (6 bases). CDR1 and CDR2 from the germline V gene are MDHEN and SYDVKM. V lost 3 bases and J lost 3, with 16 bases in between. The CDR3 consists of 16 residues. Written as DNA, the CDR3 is TGTGCCAGCAGTTTCGCAAAACGGGAGTTAACAGATACGCAGTATTTT. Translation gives CASSFAKRELTDTQYF.

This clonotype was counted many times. The CDR3 DNA reads as TGCAGTGCTAGTGCAAGCTCCTACGAGCAGTACTTC. Its protein product is CSASASSYEQYF. V gene TRBV20-1 combines with J gene TRBJ2-7; D is unresolved. The germline gives CDR1 DFQATT, CDR2 SNEGSKA (reference sequence). The CDR3 consists of 12 residues. V lost 3 bases to trimming and J lost 0 bases, with 6 bases between them.

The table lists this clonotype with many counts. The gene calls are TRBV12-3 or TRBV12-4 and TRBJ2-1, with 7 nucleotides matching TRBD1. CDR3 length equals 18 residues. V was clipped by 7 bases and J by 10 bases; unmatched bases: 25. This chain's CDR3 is CASNHQKRPTGNRWEQFF. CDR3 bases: TGTGCCAGCAATCACCAAAAACGTCCGACAGGGAATCGCTGGGAGCAGTTCTTC.

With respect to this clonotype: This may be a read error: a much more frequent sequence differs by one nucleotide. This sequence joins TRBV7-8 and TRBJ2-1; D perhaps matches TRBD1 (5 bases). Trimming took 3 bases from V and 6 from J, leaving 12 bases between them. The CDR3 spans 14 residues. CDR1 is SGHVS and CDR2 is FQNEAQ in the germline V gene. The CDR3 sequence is CASSLGRVPNEQFF. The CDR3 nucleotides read TGTGCCAGCAGCTTGGGGCGCGTCCCCAATGAGCAGTTCTTC.

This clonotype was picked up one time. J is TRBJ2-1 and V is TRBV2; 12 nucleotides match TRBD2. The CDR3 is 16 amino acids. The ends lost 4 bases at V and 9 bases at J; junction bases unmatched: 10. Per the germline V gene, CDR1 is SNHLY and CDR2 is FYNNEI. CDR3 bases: TGTGCCAGCAGTGGGGCTAGCGGGGGGGCCCGCGGTGAGCAGTTCTTC. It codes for CASSGASGGARGEQFF. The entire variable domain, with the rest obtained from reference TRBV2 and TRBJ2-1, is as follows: EPEVTQTPSHQVTQMGQEVILRCVPISNHLYFYWYRQILGQKVEFLVSFYNNEISEKSEIFDDQFSVERPDGSNFTLKIRSTKLEDSAMYFCASSGASGGARGEQFFGPGTRLTVL.

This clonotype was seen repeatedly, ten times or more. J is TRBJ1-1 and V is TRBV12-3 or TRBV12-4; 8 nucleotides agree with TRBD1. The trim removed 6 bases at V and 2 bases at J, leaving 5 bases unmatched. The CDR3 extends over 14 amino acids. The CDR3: CASRSTGANTEAFF. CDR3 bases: TGTGCCAGCAGATCGACAGGGGCTAACACTGAAGCTTTCTTT.

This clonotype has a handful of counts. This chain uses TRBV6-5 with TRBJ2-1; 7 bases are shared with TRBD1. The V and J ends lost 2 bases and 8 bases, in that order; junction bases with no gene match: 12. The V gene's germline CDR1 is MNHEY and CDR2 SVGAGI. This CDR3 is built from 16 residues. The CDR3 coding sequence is TGTGCCAGCAGTTACCCTCCCGACGGGACAGAGGATGAGCAGTTCTTC. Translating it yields CASSYPPDGTEDEQFF.

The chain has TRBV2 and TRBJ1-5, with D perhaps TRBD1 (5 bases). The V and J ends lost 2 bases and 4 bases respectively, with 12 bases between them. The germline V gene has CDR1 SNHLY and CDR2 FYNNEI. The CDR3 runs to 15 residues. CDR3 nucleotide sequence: TGTGCCAGCAGTGAAAGCAGGGTTGGGAATCAGCCCCAGCATTTT. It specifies CASSESRVGNQPQHF.

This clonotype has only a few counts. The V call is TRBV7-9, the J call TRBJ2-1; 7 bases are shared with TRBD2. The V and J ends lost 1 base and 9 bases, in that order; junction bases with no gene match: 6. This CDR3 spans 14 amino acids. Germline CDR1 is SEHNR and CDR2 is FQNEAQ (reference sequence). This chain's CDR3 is CASSLGRGETEQFF. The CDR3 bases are TGTGCCAGCAGCTTAGGTCGGGGGGAAACTGAGCAGTTCTTC.

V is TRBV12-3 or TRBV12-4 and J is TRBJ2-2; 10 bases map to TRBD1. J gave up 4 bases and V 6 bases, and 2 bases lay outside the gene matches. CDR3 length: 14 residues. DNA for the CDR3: TGTGCCAGCAGAAGGACAGGGGGCACCGGGGAGCTGTTTTTT. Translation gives CASRRTGGTGELFF.

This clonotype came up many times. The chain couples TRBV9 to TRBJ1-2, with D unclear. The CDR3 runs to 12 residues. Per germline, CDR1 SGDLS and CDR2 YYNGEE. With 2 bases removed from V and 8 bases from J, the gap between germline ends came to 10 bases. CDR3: CASSVGGKGYTF. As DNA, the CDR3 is TGTGCCAGCAGCGTGGGTGGGAAGGGCTACACCTTC.

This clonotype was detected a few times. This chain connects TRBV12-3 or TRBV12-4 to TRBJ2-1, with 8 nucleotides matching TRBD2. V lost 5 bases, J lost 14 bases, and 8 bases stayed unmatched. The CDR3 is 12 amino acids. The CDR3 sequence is CASSLGGGREFF. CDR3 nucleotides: TGTGCCAGCAGTCTGGGCGGGGGGCGGGAGTTCTTC.

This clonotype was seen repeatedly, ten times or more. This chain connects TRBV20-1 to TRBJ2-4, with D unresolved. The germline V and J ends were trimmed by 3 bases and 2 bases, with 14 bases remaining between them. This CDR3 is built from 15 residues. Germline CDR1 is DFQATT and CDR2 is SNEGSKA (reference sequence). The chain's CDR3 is CSASSQVNSKNIQYF. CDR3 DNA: TGCAGTGCTAGTTCCCAGGTCAATTCCAAAAACATTCAGTACTTC.

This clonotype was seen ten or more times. The chain's CDR3 is CASSSLEGRDGYTF. CDR3 coding DNA: TGTGCCAGCAGCTCCCTGGAGGGCAGGGACGGCTACACCTTC. The chain uses TRBV11-1 and TRBJ1-2, with D tentatively TRBD1 (5 bases). The germline gives CDR1 SGHAT, CDR2 FQDESV (reference sequence). The length of the CDR3 is 14 residues. The ends were cut back, 4 bases at V and 8 bases at J, with 17 bases in the middle.

The CDR3: CSAEIQGWEGYTF. The CDR3 DNA is TGCAGTGCGGAAATTCAGGGGTGGGAGGGCTACACCTTC. The chain joins TRBV20-1 to TRBJ1-2; D might be TRBD1 (6 bases). The germline V gene has CDR1 DFQATT and CDR2 SNEGSKA (reference sequence). Trimming removed 6 bases at V and 8 bases at J, with 19 bases between. The CDR3 has 13 amino acids.

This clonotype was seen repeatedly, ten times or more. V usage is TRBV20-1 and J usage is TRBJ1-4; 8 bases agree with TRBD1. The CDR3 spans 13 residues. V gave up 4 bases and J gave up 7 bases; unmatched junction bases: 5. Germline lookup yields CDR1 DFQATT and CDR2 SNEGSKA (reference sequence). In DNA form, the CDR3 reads TGCAGTGCTACACAGGGGGGGGCTGAAAAACTGTTTTTT. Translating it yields CSATQGGAEKLFF.

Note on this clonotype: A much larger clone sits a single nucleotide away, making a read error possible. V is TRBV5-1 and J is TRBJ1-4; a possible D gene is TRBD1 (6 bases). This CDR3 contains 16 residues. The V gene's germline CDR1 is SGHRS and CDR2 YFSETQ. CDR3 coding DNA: TGCGCCAGCAGCTTGGGACAGGTGGGCCGAGGTGAAAAACCGTTTTTT. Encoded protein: CASSLGQVGRGEKPFF.

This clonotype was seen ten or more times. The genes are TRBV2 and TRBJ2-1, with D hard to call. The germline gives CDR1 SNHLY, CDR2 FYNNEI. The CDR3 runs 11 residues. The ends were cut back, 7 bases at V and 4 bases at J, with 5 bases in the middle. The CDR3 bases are TGTGCCAGCACGGTGTACAATGAGCAGTTCTTC. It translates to CASTVYNEQFF.

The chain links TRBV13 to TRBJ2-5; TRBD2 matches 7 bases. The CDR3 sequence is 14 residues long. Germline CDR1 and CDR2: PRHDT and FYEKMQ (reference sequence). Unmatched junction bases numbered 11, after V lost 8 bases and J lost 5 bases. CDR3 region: CASQAGPLDETQYF. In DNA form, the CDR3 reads TGTGCCAGCCAAGCGGGGCCACTCGACGAGACCCAGTACTTC.